What follows are 8 T cell receptor beta chains derived from one specimen sequenced in a study of metastatic and nonmetastatic thyroid tumors. No patient received treatment before thyroid surgery. TCRdb used MiXCR to call clones anew from the PCR reads. The table has 7,700 or so clones, approximately 30% seen once. The sample taken for sequencing was tumor tissue. The source is a female donor with papillary thyroid cancer or a benign thyroid nodule (not recorded which). Some clones in this sample may be carry-over from other donors' samples.

This clone is labeled large (0.1 to 1%). Additional DNA sequences in this sample encode the identical CDR3. The rearrangement joins TRBV2 to TRBJ2-7, with D unclear. Trimming removed 2 bases from V and 3 bases from J, with 5 bases in between. The CDR3 loop spans 12 amino acids. The germline gives CDR1 SNHLY, CDR2 FYNNEI. The CDR3 nucleotides are TGTGCCAGCAGTGAACAGCACTACGAGCAGTACTTC. This codes for CASSEQHYEQYF.

The chain couples TRBV19 to TRBJ2-7; D unclear. V was shortened by 4 bases and J by 2 bases, with 6 bases between the two germline ends. Germline V gives CDR1 LNHDA, CDR2 SQIVND (reference sequence). The CDR3 runs to 12 residues. The CDR3 region is CASSNAAYEQYF. Written as DNA, the CDR3 is TGTGCCAGTAGTAATGCCGCCTACGAGCAGTACTTC.

This clone was observed a few times. The J gene is TRBJ1-4, the V gene TRBV19, with 7 bases fitting TRBD1. Germline V CDR1 and CDR2: LNHDA, SQIVND (reference sequence). Germline trimming cut 3 bases from V and 7 bases from J; bases unmatched to any gene: 8. The CDR3 runs to 15 residues. The CDR3 DNA reads TGTGCCAGTAGTATCGCCGGGACAGATGGTGAAAAACTGTTTTTT. Its protein is CASSIAGTDGEKLFF. The variable domain in full, completed from reference TRBV19 and TRBJ1-4, reads DGGITQSPKYLFRKEGQNVTLSCEQNLNHDAMYWYRQDPGQGLRLIYYSQIVNDFQKGDIAEGYSVSREKKESFPLTVTSAQKNPTAFYLCASSIAGTDGEKLFFGSGTQLSVL.

This clone was recorded many times. The V call is TRBV29-1, the J call TRBJ2-7, with 7 bases lining up with TRBD1. CDR1 and CDR2 (germline): SQVTM, ANQGSEA. With 5 bases clipped from V and 7 bases from J, the junction kept 14 bases outside the gene matches. The CDR3 extends over 14 amino acids. Here the CDR3 DNA reads TGCAGCGTTACCGGGACAGCCGGATCAGGGGAGCAGTACTTC. It codes for CSVTGTAGSGEQYF.

This clone was detected once. The chain uses TRBV5-1 and TRBJ2-3, with D unresolved. Trimming removed 1 base at V and 5 bases at J, with 2 bases between. The CDR3 has 11 residues. Germline V CDR1 and CDR2: SGHRS, YFSETQ. CDR3 protein: CASSLLDTQYF. The CDR3 DNA sequence: TGCGCCAGCAGCTTGTTAGATACGCAGTATTTT.

The chain joins TRBV19 to TRBJ2-3, with TRBD2 as a possible D gene (6 bases). Germline assignment: CDR1 LNHDA and CDR2 SQIVND (reference sequence). The CDR3 length is 14 residues. V shed 3 bases and J shed 4 bases, with 11 bases lying between them. The DNA for the CDR3 is TGTGCCAGTAGTATGGGGGGTAGTTCAGATACGCAGTATTTT. Its translation is CASSMGGSSDTQYF.

This chain links TRBV18 with TRBJ2-3, with 9 bases that match TRBD2. The CDR3 totals 16 residues. After removal of 1 base from V and 1 base from J, the junction contained 3 bases not matched to a gene. Per germline, CDR1 KGHSH and CDR2 LQKENI. The CDR3 loop is CASSPRSSGGTDTQYF. The CDR3 coding sequence is TGTGCCAGCTCACCACGATCTAGCGGGGGCACAGATACGCAGTATTTT. The full variable domain, its missing parts supplied by reference TRBV18 and TRBJ2-3, is NAGVMQNPRHLVRRRGQEARLRCSPMKGHSHVYWYRQLPEEGLKFMVYLQKENIIDESGMPKERFSAEFPKEGPSILRIQQVVRGDSAAYFCASSPRSSGGTDTQYFGPGTRLTVL.

The J gene is TRBJ2-1, the V gene TRBV2; TRBD1 matches 8 bases. The CDR3 contains 17 residues. CDR1 and CDR2 from the germline V gene are SNHLY and FYNNEI. Losses at the gene ends were 11 bases for V and 0 bases for J; bases not matched to a gene: 15. The CDR3 spells CAGRDRHGRRSYNEQFF. CDR3 in DNA: TGTGCCGGCCGGGACAGGCATGGGCGCCGCTCCTACAATGAGCAGTTCTTC.